These 24 T cell receptor beta chains originate from one sample sequenced in a study of blood T cell repertoires in COVID-19. The data were produced by immunoSEQ multiplex PCR, yet TCRdb's version contains in-frame clones alone and is incomplete. The table records 220,000 or so clones, less than 85% of them present only once. The sample consisted of peripheral blood. Receptors were obtained from a woman aged 65 to 85 with acute or convalescent COVID-19.

The rearrangement uses TRBV5-1 and TRBJ2-1, with TRBD2 as a possible D gene (5 bases). V was clipped by 3 bases and J by 7 bases, with 11 bases between them. Germline assignment: CDR1 SGHRS and CDR2 YFSETQ. The CDR3 extends over 13 amino acids. The CDR3 DNA is TGCGCCAGCAGCTACGGAGGATCGAATGAGCAGTTCTTC. Translated: CASSYGGSNEQFF.

This chain connects TRBV20-1 to TRBJ2-7; the D is unclear. Germline values: CDR1 DFQATT, CDR2 SNEGSKA (reference sequence). The germline V and J ends were trimmed by 4 bases and 6 bases, with 10 bases remaining between them. The CDR3 sequence is 11 residues long. CDR3 nucleotide sequence: TGCAGTGCTAATGCCGCACTCGAGCAGTACTTC. It codes for CSANAALEQYF.

The genes are TRBV29-1 and TRBJ1-2, with D maybe TRBD1 (5 bases). The CDR3 length is 11 residues. Looked up from germline, CDR1 is SQVTM and CDR2 is ANQGSEA. The V end lost 6 bases, the J end lost 7 bases, and 12 bases lay between the germline ends. The CDR3 loop reads CSVLGVRGYTF. CDR3 bases: TGCAGCGTCCTAGGGGTTCGTGGCTACACCTTC.

The chain employs TRBV19 and TRBJ2-3, with TRBD2 matching 8 bases. CDR1 and CDR2 (germline): LNHDA, SQIVND (reference sequence). V lost 5 bases, J lost 1 base, and 5 bases stayed unmatched. The length of the CDR3 is 15 residues. The CDR3 region has the DNA TGTGCCAGTAGTTCCGGGACTAGGCGCACAGATACGCAGTATTTT. This codes for CASSSGTRRTDTQYF.

The V call is TRBV28, the J call TRBJ1-5, with TRBD1 as a possible D gene (6 bases). Germline V gives CDR1 MDHEN, CDR2 SYDVKM. V lost 4 bases to trimming and J lost 1 base, with 20 bases between them. The CDR3 has 18 residues. CDR3 protein: CASSSHGAADRSNQPQHF. The DNA for the CDR3 is TGTGCCAGCAGTTCACATGGGGCCGCGGACAGAAGCAATCAGCCCCAGCATTTT.

The chain links TRBV5-1 to TRBJ2-3, with 7 bases lining up with TRBD1. J gave up 0 bases and V 2 bases, and 3 bases lay outside the gene matches. CDR1 and CDR2 from the germline V gene are SGHRS and YFSETQ. This CDR3 comprises 15 residues. The CDR3 is CASSFGQASTDTQYF. In DNA, the CDR3 is TGCGCCAGCAGCTTCGGACAGGCGAGCACAGATACGCAGTATTTT.

The chain recombines TRBV24-1 with TRBJ2-1, with D possibly TRBD2 on 5 matching bases. The CDR3 covers 11 residues. Per germline, CDR1 KGHDR and CDR2 SFDVKD. V lost 6 bases and J 6 bases, leaving 5 bases between the germline ends. This CDR3 reads CATSLANEQFF. CDR3 DNA sequence: TGTGCCACCAGTCTAGCCAATGAGCAGTTCTTC.

V gene TRBV27 combines with J gene TRBJ1-4, with D tentatively TRBD1 (6 bases). The CDR3 covers 15 residues. Germline assignment: CDR1 MNHEY and CDR2 SMNVEV (reference sequence). Trimming removed 5 bases from V and 0 bases from J, with 10 bases in between. CDR3 in DNA: TGTGCCAGCAGTACCCGGACAGCAACTAATGAAAAACTGTTTTTT. It specifies CASSTRTATNEKLFF.

V is TRBV5-4 and J is TRBJ2-7; tentative D call: TRBD1 (5 bases). The CDR3 has 13 residues. Germline V CDR1 and CDR2: SGHNT, YYREEE (reference sequence). The V and J ends lost 0 bases and 5 bases respectively, with 9 bases between them. The CDR3 bases are TGTGCCAGCAGCTTGGTTGGACATAACGAGCAGTACTTC. It yields the protein CASSLVGHNEQYF. Full variable domain (outside the CDR3, taken from reference TRBV5-4 and TRBJ2-7): ETGVTQSPTHLIKTRGQQVTLRCSSQSGHNTVSWYQQALGQGPQFIFQYYREEENGRGNFPPRFSGLQFPNYSSELNVNALELDDSALYLCASSLVGHNEQYFGPGTRLTVT.

This rearrangement joins TRBV10-2 to TRBJ2-7; 11 bases agree with TRBD2. The CDR3 extends over 14 amino acids. The J segment lost 6 bases and the V segment lost 7 bases, leaving 8 bases of the junction unmatched. Germline V gene lookup returns CDR1 WSHSY and CDR2 SAAADI. The CDR3 is CASTPLAGDAEQYF. The CDR3 bases are TGCGCCAGCACTCCACTAGCGGGGGATGCCGAGCAGTACTTC.

The chain has TRBV7-6 and TRBJ2-1; 13 nucleotides agree with TRBD2. The CDR3 consists of 16 residues. The ends lost 5 bases at V and 4 bases at J; junction bases unmatched: 5. Germline CDR1 reads SGHVS; CDR2 reads FNYEAQ. In nucleotides, the CDR3 is TGTGCCAGCAGCCCAGGGACTAGCGGGGATTACAATGAGCAGTTCTTC. This gives the protein CASSPGTSGDYNEQFF.

V is TRBV3-1 (or the pseudogene TRBV3-2) and J is TRBJ2-3; 7 bases are shared with TRBD2. This CDR3 is built from 14 residues. Trimming took 4 bases from V and 4 from J; bases not matched to a gene: 5. CDR1 and CDR2 (germline): LGHDT, YNNKEL (reference sequence). CDR3 in amino acids: CASSRAGVADTQYF. The CDR3 region has the DNA TGTGCCAGCAGCCGGGCGGGGGTCGCAGATACGCAGTATTTT.

This chain links TRBV6-6 with TRBJ2-1; TRBD2 aligns across 10 bases. V dropped 5 bases and J dropped 1; count of bases not matched to a gene: 8. The germline gives CDR1 MNHNY, CDR2 SVGAGI (reference sequence). This CDR3 has 17 amino acids. In DNA form, the CDR3 reads TGTGCCAGCAGTCCTCGAGGAGCGGGAGGGTCCTACAATGAGCAGTTCTTC. Translating gives CASSPRGAGGSYNEQFF.

V gene TRBV6-5 combines with J gene TRBJ1-1, with 8 bases matching TRBD1. The V gene end was trimmed by 6 bases and the J gene end by 1 base; junction bases not matched to a gene: 4. Germline V CDR1 and CDR2: MNHEY, SVGAGI. The CDR3 covers 14 residues. The CDR3: CASRAGGKNTEAFF. DNA for the CDR3: TGTGCCAGCAGAGCAGGGGGCAAGAACACTGAAGCTTTCTTT.

This chain connects TRBV30 to TRBJ2-7; TRBD2 aligns across 9 bases. This CDR3 comprises 16 residues. V lost 2 bases and J lost 4; bases outside the gene matches: 12. CDR1 and CDR2 (germline): GTSNPN, SVGIG (reference sequence). CDR3 coding DNA: TGTGCCTGGAGTATTACTAGCGGGCCACCCATGTACGAGCAGTACTTC. Translation gives CAWSITSGPPMYEQYF.

The genes are TRBV19 and TRBJ2-7; D is possibly TRBD1 (6 bases). The CDR3 loop spans 16 amino acids. V was clipped by 6 bases and J by 2 bases, with 20 bases between them. Germline V gene lookup returns CDR1 LNHDA and CDR2 SQIVND (reference sequence). CDR3 loop: CASRAGANWNTYEQYF. The CDR3 nucleotides read TGTGCCAGTAGGGCAGGGGCCAATTGGAATACCTACGAGCAGTACTTC. The variable domain in full, with the rest retrieved from reference TRBV19 and TRBJ2-7, is DGGITQSPKYLFRKEGQNVTLSCEQNLNHDAMYWYRQDPGQGLRLIYYSQIVNDFQKGDIAEGYSVSREKKESFPLTVTSAQKNPTAFYLCASRAGANWNTYEQYFGPGTRLTVT.

The gene calls are TRBV11-1 and TRBJ2-7; no firm D call. The CDR3 length is 14 residues. The V and J ends lost 3 bases and 1 base respectively, with 10 bases between them. Germline CDR1 is SGHAT and CDR2 is FQDESV (reference sequence). The CDR3 is CASSLEQSSYEQYF. DNA for the CDR3: TGTGCCAGCAGCTTGGAACAGTCTTCCTACGAGCAGTACTTC. The full variable domain, rest sourced from reference TRBV11-1 and TRBJ2-7, is EAEVAQSPRYKITEKSQAVAFWCDPISGHATLYWYRQILGQGPELLVQFQDESVVDDSQLPKDRFSAERLKGVDSTLKIQPAELGDSAMYLCASSLEQSSYEQYFGPGTRLTVT.

J is TRBJ1-3 and V is TRBV10-3, with D unclear. The V gene's germline CDR1 is ENHRY and CDR2 SYGVKD. V was trimmed by 2 bases and J by 1 base, leaving 12 bases between them. This CDR3 spans 16 amino acids. The CDR3 DNA is TGTGCCATCAGTGAGACGGGGATTCAATCTGGAAACACCATATATTTT. It encodes CAISETGIQSGNTIYF.

The rearrangement links TRBV29-1 to TRBJ2-5; TRBD1 might be the D (5 bases). V lost 7 bases, J lost 5 bases, and 14 bases lay in between. From germline, CDR1 is SQVTM and CDR2 ANQGSEA. The length of the CDR3 is 12 residues. The CDR3 sequence: CSASTPGETQYF. The CDR3 coding sequence is TGCAGCGCCTCCACACCAGGGGAGACCCAGTACTTC.

The genes are TRBV10-1 and TRBJ2-3, with TRBD2 matching 11 bases. This CDR3 has 16 amino acids. Germline V gene data show CDR1 as WNHNN and CDR2 as SYGVQD (reference sequence). Losses at the gene ends were 0 bases for V and 3 bases for J; bases not matched to a gene: 2. In DNA, the CDR3 is TGCGCCAGCAGTGAGTCTTTAGCGGGGGGGACAGATACGCAGTATTTT. Translated: CASSESLAGGTDTQYF.

J is TRBJ2-2 and V is TRBV6-1; perhaps TRBD2 as D (6 bases). CDR3 length equals 14 residues. Germline-derived CDR1 and CDR2 are MNHNS and SASEGT. V was trimmed by 3 bases and J by 4 bases, leaving 9 bases between them. The CDR3 DNA follows: TGTGCCAGCAGTGAGGTGGGGGGCACCGGGGAGCTGTTTTTT. Translation: CASSEVGGTGELFF.

The J gene is TRBJ1-3, the V gene TRBV12-3 or TRBV12-4; no reliable D call. The CDR3 is made up of 13 amino acids. Between the trimmed V and J ends, which lost 5 bases and 4 bases, there was a span of 9 bases. CDR3 in amino acids: CASSLSYGNTIYF. The CDR3 DNA is TGTGCCAGCAGTCTCAGTTACGGAAACACCATATATTTT.

The count of this clone is one. This chain uses TRBV6-5 with TRBJ1-4; the match to TRBD1 covers 8 bases. CDR1 and CDR2 from the germline V gene are MNHEY and SVGAGI. The length of the CDR3 is 15 residues. With 5 bases clipped from V and 8 bases from J, the junction kept 10 bases outside the gene matches. For the CDR3, the DNA is TGTGCCAGCAGTCCCGCCGGGACAGGTCAAGAAAAACTGTTTTTT. Its translation is CASSPAGTGQEKLFF.

This clone occurred a few times. V gene TRBV14 combines with J gene TRBJ1-1; the D is unclear. Germline CDR1 reads SGHDN; CDR2 reads FVKESK. Trimming pared 4 bases from V and 10 bases from J, leaving 13 bases between. The CDR3 covers 12 residues. The CDR3 region is CASSLGPGGAFF. CDR3 coding DNA: TGTGCCAGCAGCCTGGGTCCGGGTGGAGCTTTCTTT.